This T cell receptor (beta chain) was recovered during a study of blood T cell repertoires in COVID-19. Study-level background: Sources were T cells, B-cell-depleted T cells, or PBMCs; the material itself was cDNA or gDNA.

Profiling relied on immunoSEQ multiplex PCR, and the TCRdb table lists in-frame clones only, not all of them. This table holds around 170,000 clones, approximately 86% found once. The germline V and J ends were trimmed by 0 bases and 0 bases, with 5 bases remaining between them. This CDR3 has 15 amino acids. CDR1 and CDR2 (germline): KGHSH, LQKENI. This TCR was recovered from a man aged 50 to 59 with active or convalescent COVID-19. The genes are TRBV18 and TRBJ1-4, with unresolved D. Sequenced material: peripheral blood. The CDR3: CASSPPRTTNEKLFF. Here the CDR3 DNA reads TGTGCCAGCTCACCACCGCGGACAACTAATGAAAAACTGTTTTTT.